A single sample is the source of the 12 T cell receptor beta chains below, sequenced in a study of blood T cell repertoires in COVID-19. Sequencing used immunoSEQ multiplex PCR; TCRdb keeps in-frame clones, though not all of them. The data show under 80,000 clones, just under 95% seen once. Sequences were obtained from peripheral blood. The receptors come from a human donor in a cohort sampled during active COVID-19.

The V call is TRBV7-3, the J call TRBJ1-1; maybe TRBD1 (5 bases). CDR1 is SGHTA and CDR2 is FQGTGA in the germline V gene. V shed 5 bases and J shed 1 base, with 8 bases lying between them. The CDR3 is made up of 13 amino acids. The CDR3 here is CASSAQGNTEAFF. The CDR3 DNA reads as TGTGCCAGCAGCGCCCAGGGGAACACTGAAGCTTTCTTT.

The V call is TRBV27, the J call TRBJ2-7, with 8 bases lining up with TRBD1. The CDR3 runs to 14 residues. The V segment lost 5 bases and the J segment 1 base; nucleotides outside the gene matches: 4. Germline CDR1 is MNHEY and CDR2 is SMNVEV (reference sequence). Here the CDR3 DNA reads TGTGCCAGCAGTCCACGGACAGGGTCCTACGAGCAGTACTTC. Its protein is CASSPRTGSYEQYF.

The chain is built from TRBV24-1 and TRBJ2-1; 15 nucleotides match TRBD2. The germline V gene encodes CDR1 KGHDR and CDR2 SFDVKD. The CDR3 is made up of 19 amino acids. J gave up 0 bases and V 2 bases, and 4 bases lay outside the gene matches. CDR3 sequence (DNA): TGTGCCACCAGTGATTCCGGGACTAGCGGGAGGAGCTCCTACAATGAGCAGTTCTTC. This gives the protein CATSDSGTSGRSSYNEQFF.

The rearrangement uses TRBV29-1 and TRBJ2-1; TRBD2 matches at 7 bases. Per germline, CDR1 SQVTM and CDR2 ANQGSEA. The CDR3 loop spans 13 amino acids. Trimming took 3 bases from V and 3 from J; bases not matched to a gene: 2. CDR3 nucleotide sequence: TGCAGCGTTGAGGGGACTAACTACAATGAGCAGTTCTTC. Translation: CSVEGTNYNEQFF.

CDR3: CASSPQGNEQFF. The CDR3, as DNA: TGTGCCAGCAGCCCACAGGGCAATGAGCAGTTCTTC. The rearrangement links TRBV7-8 to TRBJ2-1; D may be TRBD1 (6 bases). The CDR3 is made up of 12 amino acids. Germline assignment: CDR1 SGHVS and CDR2 FQNEAQ. V lost 5 bases to trimming and J lost 6 bases, with 8 bases between them.

The gene calls are TRBV25-1 and TRBJ2-5; 10 nucleotides align to TRBD2. The CDR3 has 16 residues. Germline lookup yields CDR1 MGHDK and CDR2 SYGVNS. V lost 1 base and J lost 2; bases outside the gene matches: 4. The CDR3 region has the DNA TGTGCCAGCAGTGAATCTAGCGGGGGCCATCAAGAGACCCAGTACTTC. Translating gives CASSESSGGHQETQYF.

The rearrangement joins TRBV28 to TRBJ1-2, with D perhaps TRBD1 (5 bases). Germline assignment: CDR1 MDHEN and CDR2 SYDVKM. The CDR3 is 14 residues long. The ends were cut back, 5 bases at V and 4 bases at J, with 14 bases in the middle. DNA for the CDR3: TGTGCCAGCAGTGGGACTTCCTGGGGCTATGGCTACACCTTC. Translated: CASSGTSWGYGYTF.

This rearrangement joins TRBV13 to TRBJ2-4, with 14 bases matching TRBD2. CDR3 length: 19 residues. Losses at the gene ends were 5 bases for V and 3 bases for J; bases not matched to a gene: 12. Per germline, CDR1 PRHDT and CDR2 FYEKMQ (reference sequence). The CDR3 DNA sequence: TGTGCCAGCAGCCGAAGGACTAGCGGGGGGTGGTATGGCAAAAACATTCAGTACTTC. Translating it yields CASSRRTSGGWYGKNIQYF.

The chain joins TRBV9 to TRBJ2-2; a weak D match, TRBD2 (6 bases). The germline CDR1 and CDR2 sequences are SGDLS and YYNGEE. The CDR3 runs 15 residues. V lost 0 bases to trimming and J lost 2 bases, with 8 bases between them. CDR3 sequence: CASSVGGTNTGELFF. The CDR3 region has the DNA TGTGCCAGCAGCGTAGGAGGGACTAACACCGGGGAGCTGTTTTTT.

V and J are TRBV7-5 and TRBJ1-5. TRBV7-5 is a listed pseudogene. The CDR3 is 16 residues long. CDR3 loop: CARSHGKMDSNQPQHF. CDR3 bases: TGTGCCAGAAGCCACGGGAAAATGGATAGCAATCAGCCCCAGCATTTT.

The rearrangement uses TRBV10-3 and TRBJ2-3, with a weak D call TRBD2 (7 bases). The length of the CDR3 is 15 residues. The V end was cut by 5 bases, the J end by 3 bases, with 15 bases between. The V gene's germline CDR1 is ENHRY and CDR2 SYGVKD. Written as DNA, the CDR3 is TGTGCCATCAGTTCCTCTGCGGGGGCAACAGATACGCAGTATTTT. This codes for CAISSSAGATDTQYF.

This clone was picked up a small number of times. V and J are TRBV5-1 and TRBJ1-4; D not resolved. The CDR3 spans 17 residues. The germline V and J ends were trimmed by 4 bases and 4 bases, with 20 bases remaining between them. Germline CDR1 reads SGHRS; CDR2 reads YFSETQ. As DNA, the CDR3 is TGCGCCAGCAGCCCCGGCGGAGCTCCAGCAAATAATGAAAAACTGTTTTTT. This gives the protein CASSPGGAPANNEKLFF.